Each of the 9 T cell receptor beta chains below was sequenced from the same sample in a study of lymphopenia after photon versus proton radiotherapy. Generated by immunoSEQ multiplex PCR, the TCRdb table keeps only in-frame clones and is missing some. This sample has 7,000 to 9,000 clones; 90% to 95% occur once, and the top ten carry roughly 1.6%. Sequenced material: peripheral blood, taken from a patient treated with photon-based radiotherapy. The receptors derive from a woman aged 45-60 years with cholangiocarcinoma.

This clone appeared a single time. The chain couples TRBV15 to TRBJ1-5, with D tentatively TRBD1 (5 bases). The germline V and J ends were trimmed by 9 bases and 7 bases, with 13 bases remaining between them. The CDR3 covers 12 residues. CDR1 is LNHNV, CDR2 YYDKDF, per germline (reference sequence). CDR3 protein: CATARAGQPQHF. In DNA form, the CDR3 reads TGTGCCACGGCCAGGGCCGGCCAGCCCCAGCATTTT.

The gene calls are TRBV2 and TRBJ1-3; 8 bases are a match to TRBD1. V was pared by 6 bases and J by 3 bases, with 4 bases of the junction left unmatched. The germline V gene encodes CDR1 SNHLY and CDR2 FYNNEI. The CDR3 extends over 14 amino acids. CDR3 DNA sequence: TGTGCCAGCAGCGAAACAGGGGGTGGAAACACCATATATTTT. Translating it yields CASSETGGGNTIYF.

The CDR3: CASSSRALTYGYTF. For the CDR3, the DNA is TGCGCCAGCAGCTCCAGGGCCCTTACCTATGGCTACACCTTC. This sequence joins TRBV5-1 and TRBJ1-2; maybe TRBD1 (5 bases). The CDR3 sequence is 14 residues long. Trimming left V 3 bases short and J 4 bases short, with 13 bases between. CDR1 and CDR2 (germline): SGHRS, YFSETQ.

This sequence joins TRBV27 and TRBJ1-5; a weak D match, TRBD1 (5 bases). Germline-derived CDR1 and CDR2 are MNHEY and SMNVEV (reference sequence). Deletions cut 7 bases from V and 0 bases from J, with 16 bases between. This CDR3 is 16 amino acids long. CDR3 sequence reads: CASNPGGPYSNQPQHF. The CDR3 region has the DNA TGTGCCAGCAATCCGGGGGGTCCGTATAGCAATCAGCCCCAGCATTTT.

This clone was seen only once. The gene calls are TRBV6-5 and TRBJ1-1, with 7 positions matching TRBD1. The V segment lost 2 bases and the J segment 1 base; nucleotides outside the gene matches: 7. The CDR3 is 16 amino acids. Germline V gene sequence: CDR1 MNHEY, CDR2 SVGAGI. The CDR3 loop is CASSYRDSSPNTEAFF. The CDR3 DNA reads as TGTGCCAGCAGTTACCGGGACAGCTCACCGAACACTGAAGCTTTCTTT.

The J gene is TRBJ1-6, the V gene TRBV18, with D tentatively TRBD1 (5 bases). V lost 2 bases and J 7 bases, leaving 15 bases between the germline ends. CDR1 and CDR2 from the germline V gene are KGHSH and LQKENI. The CDR3 sequence is 16 residues long. The CDR3 nucleotides read TGTGCCAGCTCACCAGTATCAGGGTTTAGAAATTCACCCCTCCACTTT. The encoded protein is CASSPVSGFRNSPLHF.

CDR3 in DNA: TGCGCCAGCAGCTTGGCCATGACTACGAACACCGGGGAGCTGTTTTTT. This gives the protein CASSLAMTTNTGELFF. This chain links TRBV5-1 with TRBJ2-2; possible D gene TRBD2, 5 bases. The CDR3 runs to 16 residues. V lost 0 bases and J lost 0, with 9 bases in between. In germline, CDR1 is SGHRS, CDR2 YFSETQ.

In this sample, this clone turned up once. The J gene is TRBJ2-2, the V gene TRBV19; D possibly corresponds to TRBD1 (5 bases). From germline, CDR1 is LNHDA and CDR2 SQIVND (reference sequence). The ends were cut back, 7 bases at V and 0 bases at J, with 15 bases in the middle. The CDR3 is 16 amino acids. CDR3 nucleotides: TGTGCCAGTACTCAACTGACAGACGCGAACACCGGGGAGCTGTTTTTT. The encoded protein is CASTQLTDANTGELFF.

This clone has just a few counts. The chain is built from TRBV7-9 and TRBJ1-5; no firm D call. This CDR3 comprises 13 residues. V was shortened by 3 bases and J by 0 bases, with 3 bases between the two germline ends. Germline V gives CDR1 SEHNR, CDR2 FQNEAQ (reference sequence). The CDR3 DNA reads as TGTGCCAGCAGCTTCGATAGCAATCAGCCCCAGCATTTT. Translating gives CASSFDSNQPQHF.